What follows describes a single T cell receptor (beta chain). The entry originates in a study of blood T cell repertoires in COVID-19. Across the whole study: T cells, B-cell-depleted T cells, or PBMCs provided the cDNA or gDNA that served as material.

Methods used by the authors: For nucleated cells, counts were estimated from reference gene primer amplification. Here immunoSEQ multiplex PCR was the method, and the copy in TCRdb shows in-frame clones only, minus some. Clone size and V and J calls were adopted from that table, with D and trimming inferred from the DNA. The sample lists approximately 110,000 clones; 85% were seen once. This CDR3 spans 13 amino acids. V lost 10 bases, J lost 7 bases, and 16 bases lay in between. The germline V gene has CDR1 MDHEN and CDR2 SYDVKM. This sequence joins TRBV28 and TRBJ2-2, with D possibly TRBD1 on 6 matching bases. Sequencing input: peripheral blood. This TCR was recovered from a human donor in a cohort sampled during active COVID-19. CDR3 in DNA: TGTGCCACACAACAGGGTCAGGTCGGGGAGCTGTTTTTT. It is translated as CATQQGQVGELFF.